This TCR beta chain stems from a study of blood T cell repertoires in COVID-19. Study-level information: Acute and convalescent COVID-19 samples came from the United States, Italy and Spain. PBMCs, B-cell-depleted T cells, or T cells were the source of the cDNA or gDNA that made up the material.

V was pared by 7 bases and J by 4 bases, with 15 bases between. Germline CDR1 KGHDR, CDR2 SFDVKD. This CDR3 contains 14 residues. Per the original data handling: The assay estimated nucleated cells by amplifying reference gene primers. Here immunoSEQ multiplex PCR was the method, and the copy in TCRdb shows in-frame clones only, minus some. That table furnishes V, J and clone size, whereas the DNA furnished D and trimming. The sample includes about 170,000 clones, about 80% of them seen just once. The sample was peripheral blood. The V gene is TRBV24-1, the J gene TRBJ1-1, with D possibly being TRBD1 (6 bases). This TCR was recovered from a man aged 55 to 70 with acute or convalescent COVID-19. CDR3 amino acids: CATRGSGDGTEAFF. The CDR3 bases are TGTGCCACCAGGGGGTCAGGGGACGGCACTGAAGCTTTCTTT.